This T cell receptor beta chain was captured in a study of T cells in Graves' hyperthyroidism and ophthalmopathy. Regions amplified from RNA transcripts were the TCR beta CDR3 regions. The study used the HTBI primer set for a first-round RT-PCR of the TCR CDR3. TCRdb reanalysed the multiplex PCR reads using MiXCR and keeps one entry per CDR3 protein. The sample shows 650,000 to 750,000 distinct CDR3 sequences, 14% of them seen only once. The CDR3 is 15 amino acids. Germline lookup yields CDR1 MNHNY and CDR2 SVGAGI (reference sequence). V lost 2 bases and J 0 bases, leaving 7 bases between the germline ends.

The sequence derives from a young woman with Graves' hyperthyroidism. The sequencing sample was made of blood. The chain is built from TRBV6-6 and TRBJ2-2; D gene unclear. CDR3 amino acids: CASSYGIANTGELFF. DNA of the CDR3: TGTGCCAGCAGTTACGGGATCGCGAACACCGGGGAGCTGTTTTTT.